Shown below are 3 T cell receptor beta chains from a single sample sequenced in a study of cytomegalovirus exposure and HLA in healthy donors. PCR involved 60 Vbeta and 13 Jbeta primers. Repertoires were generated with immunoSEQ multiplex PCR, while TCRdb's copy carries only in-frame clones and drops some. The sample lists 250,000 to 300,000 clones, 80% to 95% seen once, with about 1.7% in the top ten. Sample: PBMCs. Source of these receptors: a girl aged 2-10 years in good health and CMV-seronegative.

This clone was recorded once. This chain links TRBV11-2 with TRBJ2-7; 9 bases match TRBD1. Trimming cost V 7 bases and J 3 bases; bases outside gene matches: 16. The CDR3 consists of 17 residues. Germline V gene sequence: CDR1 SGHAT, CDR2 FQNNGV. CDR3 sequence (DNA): TGTGCCAGCACCCGGGGGACAGGGCCGATCCGGCGCTACGAGCAGTACTTC. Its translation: CASTRGTGPIRRYEQYF.

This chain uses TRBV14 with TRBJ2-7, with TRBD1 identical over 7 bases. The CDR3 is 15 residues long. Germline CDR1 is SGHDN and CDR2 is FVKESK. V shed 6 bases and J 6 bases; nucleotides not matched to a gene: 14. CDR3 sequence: CASRTNSDREGEQYF. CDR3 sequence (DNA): TGTGCCAGCAGAACCAACTCCGACAGGGAAGGCGAGCAGTACTTC. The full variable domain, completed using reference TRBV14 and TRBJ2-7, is EAGVTQFPSHSVIEKGQTVTLRCDPISGHDNLYWYRRVMGKEIKFLLHFVKESKQDESGMPNNRFLAERTGGTYSTLKVQPAELEDSGVYFCASRTNSDREGEQYFGPGTRLTVT.

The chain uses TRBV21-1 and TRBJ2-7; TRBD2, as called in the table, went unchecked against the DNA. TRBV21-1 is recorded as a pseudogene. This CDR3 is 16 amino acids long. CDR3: CASSKQGGRVLYEQYF. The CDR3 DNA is TGTGCCAGCAGCAAACAGGGCGGGAGGGTCCTTTACGAGCAGTACTTC.